What follows is one TCR beta chain and its context. Its antigen is unidentified. The V gene lost 5 bases and the J gene lost 0 bases, with 11 bases spanning the gap. The germline CDR1 and CDR2 sequences are LNHDA and SQIVND (reference sequence). This CDR3 has 15 residues. The source of the sample is a study of cytomegalovirus exposure and HLA in healthy donors. Points from the study as a whole: Earlier findings revealed that most TCR beta V segments proved productive either about 87% or about 30% of the time.

The PCR made use of 60 Vbeta and 13 Jbeta primers. Profiled with immunoSEQ multiplex PCR; TCRdb holds only in-frame clones, not every one. The sample comprises about 190,000 clones, roughly 80% of which are singletons, and 6.3% rests with the top ten. What was sequenced was PBMCs. This TCR came from a man between 40 and 49 years old in good health and CMV-seropositive. The chain carries TRBV19 and TRBJ2-1, with D perhaps matching TRBD2 (5 bases). The chain's CDR3 is CASSASGSSYNEQFF. DNA of the CDR3: TGTGCCAGTAGTGCGAGCGGAAGCTCCTACAATGAGCAGTTCTTC. The entire variable domain, with the rest obtained from reference TRBV19 and TRBJ2-1, is as follows: DGGITQSPKYLFRKEGQNVTLSCEQNLNHDAMYWYRQDPGQGLRLIYYSQIVNDFQKGDIAEGYSVSREKKESFPLTVTSAQKNPTAFYLCASSASGSSYNEQFFGPGTRLTVL.